This is a list of T cell receptor beta chains from one sample in a study of blood T cells in healthy people across ages. TCRdb redid the calling of the 5' RACE reads with MiXCR, one entry per CDR3 protein. The sample lists approximately 770,000 distinct CDR3 sequences, about three fifths seen once, with 20% to 25% in the top ten. Sequenced: blood. The receptors originated from a man aged 25 to 40 in good health. CDR3s include the opening cysteine and the closing phenylalanine or tryptophan. The order of the fields is CDR3 protein, CDR3 DNA, J gene, V gene, D gene, clone size. D genes are given only for firm matches. Some rows mark clone size as missing; the rest say once, few, many or name a class of expanded clone.

CDR3: CASSRQQGRNEQFF
DNA: TGTGCCAGCAGCCGACAACAGGGTAGAAATGAGCAGTTCTTC
J: TRBJ2-1
V: TRBV9
D: -
size: -

CDR3: CASSLSGHTGELFF
DNA: TGTGCCAGCAGTTTAAGTGGGCACACCGGGGAGCTGTTTTTT
J: TRBJ2-2
V: TRBV12-3/TRBV12-4
D: -
size: -

CDR3: CASSRGGVRGYGYTF
DNA: TGTGCCAGCAGCCGTGGGGGGGTAAGGGGCTATGGCTACACCTTC
J: TRBJ1-2
V: TRBV7-2
D: -
size: -

CDR3: CSARDRLAGSYEQYF
DNA: TGCAGTGCTAGAGATAGGCTAGCGGGTTCCTACGAGCAGTACTTC
J: TRBJ2-7
V: TRBV20-1
D: TRBD2
size: -

CDR3: CSAPNRGREQYF
DNA: TGCAGTGCTCCAAACAGGGGTAGGGAGCAGTACTTC
J: TRBJ2-7
V: TRBV20-1
D: TRBD1
size: -

CDR3: CTSSQLDSDTDTQYF
DNA: TGTACCAGCAGCCAACTCGATTCTGACACAGATACGCAGTATTTT
J: TRBJ2-3
V: TRBV7-6
D: -
size: -

CDR3: CASSPTGGGSYEQYF
DNA: TGTGCCAGCAGCCCAACGGGGGGAGGTTCCTACGAGCAGTACTTC
J: TRBJ2-7
V: TRBV4-2
D: TRBD2
size: few

CDR3: CASSQSPDSDQGPLHF
DNA: TGTGCCAGCAGCCAATCCCCCGACAGCGACCAGGGACCCCTCCACTTT
J: TRBJ1-6
V: TRBV3-1
D: -
size: few

CDR3: CSARDLVGQYF
DNA: TGCAGTGCTAGAGATTTGGTCGGGCAGTACTTC
J: TRBJ2-4
V: TRBV20-1
D: -
size: -

CDR3: CSVGITGGAGIQYF
DNA: TGCAGCGTTGGGATAACAGGGGGCGCCGGCATTCAGTACTTC
J: TRBJ2-4
V: TRBV29-1
D: TRBD1
size: few

CDR3: CASSLVRLAENEQFF
DNA: TGTGCCAGCAGCTTAGTTAGGCTAGCGGAGAATGAGCAGTTCTTC
J: TRBJ2-1
V: TRBV7-2
D: TRBD2
size: -

CDR3: CASMDRGNGQPQHF
DNA: TGTGCCAGTATGGACAGGGGAAATGGTCAGCCCCAGCATTTT
J: TRBJ1-5
V: TRBV6-2/TRBV6-3
D: TRBD1
size: -

CDR3: CSASGIAGDGEQYF
DNA: TGCAGTGCTAGTGGAATAGCGGGAGACGGCGAGCAGTACTTC
J: TRBJ2-7
V: TRBV20-1
D: TRBD2
size: -

CDR3: CASSPNPQGANEKLFF
DNA: TGTGCCAGCAGCCCGAACCCTCAAGGAGCTAATGAAAAACTGTTTTTT
J: TRBJ1-4
V: TRBV7-2
D: -
size: -

CDR3: CASSRRVGLGANVLTF
DNA: TGTGCCAGCAGCCGAAGAGTAGGACTAGGGGCCAACGTCCTGACTTTC
J: TRBJ2-6
V: TRBV7-9
D: -
size: few

CDR3: CASSLGGLALAKNIQYF
DNA: TGTGCCAGCAGCTTAGGAGGACTAGCGCTAGCCAAAAACATTCAGTACTTC
J: TRBJ2-4
V: TRBV11-2
D: TRBD2
size: few

CDR3: CASSQDSPQSSHNEQFF
DNA: TGTGCCAGCAGCCAGGATAGCCCACAGTCTAGCCACAATGAGCAGTTCTTC
J: TRBJ2-1
V: TRBV7-9
D: -
size: -

CDR3: CASSGLEPTTEQYF
DNA: TGTGCCAGCAGCGGGTTGGAGCCGACCACCGAGCAGTACTTC
J: TRBJ2-7
V: TRBV7-2
D: -
size: -